The 9 T cell receptor beta chains below were found in one sample sequenced in a study of HIV-infected patients and healthy controls. Alpha and beta constant-region primers primed reverse transcription of 500 to 550 ng RNA. Each of the alpha and beta chains got its own library through chain-specific third strand synthesis with indices. In TCRdb, the 5' RACE reads were re-called with MiXCR into one record per CDR3 protein. In the table there are a few thousand distinct CDR3 sequences, 20% to 25% of which are singletons. Follow-up blood was drawn about 14 weeks, roughly three months, after antiretroviral therapy began. No cell fractionation was done, so the repertoire covers all unsorted peripheral blood T cells. The material sequenced was blood, taken during antiretroviral therapy. The source is an adult with HIV infection.

This clonotype has just a few counts. A much larger clone sits a single nucleotide away, making a read error possible. The gene calls are TRBV3-1 and TRBJ1-1, with D uncertain. V was clipped by 0 bases and J by 1 base, with 9 bases between them. This CDR3 is 15 amino acids long. Germline CDR1 LGHDT, CDR2 YNNKEL (reference sequence). For the CDR3, the DNA is TGTGCCAGCAGCCAAGACGGTGCCACGAACACTGAAGCTTTCTTT. This codes for CASSQDGATNTEAFF.

By frequency in the sample, this clonotype is medium-sized. For the CDR3, the DNA is TGTGCCAGCAGTCCCACTTTTAGCGGGCTCTACAATGAGCAGTTCTTC. This sequence encodes CASSPTFSGLYNEQFF. This chain joins TRBV12-3 or TRBV12-4 and TRBJ2-1; 7 bases are shared with TRBD2. Trimming removed 5 bases from V and 3 bases from J; junction bases left unmatched: 10. This CDR3 contains 16 residues.

The table lists this clonotype with many counts. The J gene is TRBJ2-5, the V gene TRBV29-1; D not resolved. V shed 7 bases and J shed 5 bases, with 11 bases lying between them. Germline assignment: CDR1 SQVTM and CDR2 ANQGSEA. CDR3 length: 11 amino acids. The CDR3 protein is CSALWSETQYF. The CDR3 coding sequence is TGCAGCGCCCTTTGGTCCGAGACCCAGTACTTC.

The chain employs TRBV1 and TRBJ1-6. TRBV1 is noted as a pseudogene. This CDR3 spans 14 amino acids. CDR3 DNA sequence: TGCACCAGCCAAGGGACTTATGATAATTCACCCCTCCACTTT. Its translation is CTSQGTYDNSPLHF.

This chain connects TRBV5-5 to TRBJ1-3; D is perhaps TRBD1 (5 bases). The V and J ends lost 3 bases and 0 bases respectively, with 16 bases between them. The CDR3 sequence is 17 residues long. Germline V gene lookup returns CDR1 SGHKS and CDR2 YYEKEE (reference sequence). The CDR3 loop reads CASSSVGPQSSGNTIYF. The CDR3 nucleotides are TGTGCCAGCAGCTCGGTGGGACCGCAGAGCTCTGGAAACACCATATATTTT. The full variable domain, in which reference TRBV5-5 and TRBJ1-3 provide the parts outside the CDR3, is DAGVTQSPTHLIKTRGQQVTLRCSPISGHKSVSWYQQVLGQGPQFIFQYYEKEERGRGNFPDRFSARQFPNYSSELNVNALLLGDSALYLCASSSVGPQSSGNTIYFGEGSWLTVV.

On this clonotype: This may be a read error: a much more frequent sequence differs by one nucleotide. V usage is TRBV14 and J usage is TRBJ2-7; D ambiguous. The CDR3 runs 13 residues. The germline gives CDR1 SGHDN, CDR2 FVKESK. Trimming left V 3 bases short and J 0 bases short, with 6 bases between. CDR3 sequence: CASSHHTSYEQYF. CDR3 in DNA: TGTGCCAGCAGCCACCATACCTCCTACGAGCAGTACTTC.

This clonotype was counted a few times. This may stem from a read error, because a much larger clone lies one nucleotide away. The chain combines TRBV29-1 with TRBJ2-5; D assignment may be TRBD1 or TRBD2 (5 bases each). V lost 1 base to trimming and J lost 4 bases, with 10 bases between them. The germline V gene encodes CDR1 SQVTM and CDR2 ANQGSEA. This CDR3 has 13 residues. In nucleotides, the CDR3 is TGCAGCGTTGAAGGGCTGGGACGAGAGACCCAGTACTTC. Protein: CSVEGLGRETQYF.

The sample holds many counts of this clonotype. This chain links TRBV6-1 with TRBJ2-3; 13 bases line up with TRBD2. Germline trimming cut 7 bases from V and 5 bases from J; bases unmatched to any gene: 9. The CDR3 is 16 residues long. Germline CDR1 is MNHNS and CDR2 is SASEGT. CDR3 protein: CASNPLAGGPQDTQYF. CDR3 bases: TGTGCCAGCAACCCACTAGCGGGGGGGCCACAAGATACGCAGTATTTT.

The chain employs TRBV6-5 and TRBJ2-3; D remains ambiguous. The germline V gene has CDR1 MNHEY and CDR2 SVGAGI. V was cut by 2 bases and J by 3 bases, with 3 bases left in between. The CDR3 length is 12 residues. Written as DNA, the CDR3 is TGTGCCAGCAGTTACGATACAGATACGCAGTATTTT. The encoded protein is CASSYDTDTQYF.